This entry features one T cell receptor (beta chain) sequence. Antigen unknown. The record originates from a study of cytotoxic CD8 clonotypes in ibrutinib-treated CLL. Study outcomes and limitations: Rare overall, public clonotypes shrank or held steady under therapy. Circulating CD8+ T-cell counts were tracked by baseline clonality, which exceeded that of age-matched healthy donors.

Clones were sequenced by immunoSEQ multiplex PCR, and TCRdb holds only the in-frame ones, with some missing. The sample includes tens of thousands of clones, roughly 71% seen only once; the top ten take 35% to 55%. Trimming left V 5 bases short and J 5 bases short, with 13 bases between. Germline V gene data show CDR1 as SGHRS and CDR2 as YFSETQ. This CDR3 has 14 residues. Sample: PBMCs, taken after 12 months of ibrutinib treatment. The chain carries TRBV5-1 and TRBJ1-4, with D unresolved. This TCR came from a human donor with chronic lymphocytic leukemia. CDR3 region: CASRLTPENEKLFF. The CDR3 DNA sequence: TGCGCCAGCAGACTAACTCCGGAAAATGAAAAACTGTTTTTT.